This T cell receptor beta chain emerged from a study of T cell clonotyping in hematopoietic cell transplantation. Overall study results and limits: Pathologically expanded recipient clonotypes increased progressively from day 30 to day 180 as diversity fell.

Germline CDR1 reads SGHDT; CDR2 reads YYEEEE. Between the trimmed V and J ends, which lost 4 bases and 2 bases, there was a span of 14 bases. The CDR3 contains 15 residues. Measured with immunoSEQ multiplex PCR; TCRdb has only the in-frame clones, and not every one. The sample has about 7,000 clones, roughly 35% seen once. Comments on this clone: Its specificity is not known.

V and J are TRBV5-6 and TRBJ2-3; possible D gene TRBD2, 7 bases. The sequence came from a female patient aged 60 to 70 who had an allogeneic stem cell transplant, so the T cells may come from the graft donor. Some clones in this sample may be carry-over from other donors' samples. The starting material was peripheral blood mononuclear cells, obtained 30 days after allogeneic stem cell transplant. For the CDR3, the DNA is TGTGCCAGCAGCCTGGGGGGGGACAACACAGATACGCAGTATTTT. Translation gives CASSLGGDNTDTQYF. Full variable domain (missing parts from reference TRBV5-6 and TRBJ2-3): DAGVTQSPTHLIKTRGQQVTLRCSPKSGHDTVSWYQQALGQGPQFIFQYYEEEERQRGNFPDRFSGHQFPNYSSELNVNALLLGDSALYLCASSLGGDNTDTQYFGPGTRLTVL.